These 9 T cell receptor beta chains share one sample of origin, sequenced in a study of blood T cell repertoires in COVID-19. Sequencing used immunoSEQ multiplex PCR; TCRdb keeps in-frame clones, though not all of them. The table shows around 320,000 clones, with 89% occurring only once. Material for sequencing was PBMCs or T cells enriched from blood (not recorded which). The receptors were sampled from a woman aged 50 to 60 who had been exposed to COVID-19.

The count of this clone is one. The V gene is TRBV7-9, the J gene TRBJ2-1; D is perhaps TRBD1 (6 bases). Trimming pared 5 bases from V and 3 bases from J, leaving 20 bases between. Germline V gene lookup returns CDR1 SEHNR and CDR2 FQNEAQ (reference sequence). The CDR3 has 17 amino acids. The CDR3 reads CASSPPLGAGVYNEQFF. In DNA form, the CDR3 reads TGTGCCAGCAGCCCTCCCTTGGGGGCCGGCGTCTACAATGAGCAGTTCTTC.

This CDR3 is CASSPSRGADPKWGYGYTF. The CDR3 DNA is TGTGCCAGCAGCCCAAGTCGGGGGGCGGATCCCAAATGGGGCTATGGCTACACCTTC. The chain recombines TRBV11-2 with TRBJ1-2; a weak D match, TRBD1 (6 bases). This CDR3 has 19 amino acids. Germline loops: CDR1 SGHAT, CDR2 FQNNGV. Trimming cost V 5 bases and J 4 bases, with 29 bases left between them.

This clone was counted only a few times. The chain links TRBV15 to TRBJ2-1; 8 bases line up with TRBD1. The CDR3 spans 14 residues. The V and J ends lost 2 bases and 6 bases, in that order; junction bases with no gene match: 3. The germline CDR1 and CDR2 sequences are LNHNV and YYDKDF (reference sequence). The CDR3 protein is CATSRSQGANEQFF. The CDR3 DNA reads TGTGCCACCAGCAGAAGTCAGGGGGCCAATGAGCAGTTCTTC.

The chain links TRBV3-1 (or the pseudogene TRBV3-2) to TRBJ1-1; 8 bases line up with TRBD1. Trimming cost V 4 bases and J 1 base; bases outside gene matches: 2. Looked up from germline, CDR1 is LGHDT and CDR2 is YNNKEL (reference sequence). The CDR3 loop spans 14 amino acids. The CDR3 reads CASSRGQGNTEAFF. CDR3 in DNA: TGTGCCAGCAGCCGAGGACAGGGGAACACTGAAGCTTTCTTT.

This chain joins TRBV2 and TRBJ2-3, with D possibly matching TRBD1 (5 bases). Between the trimmed V and J ends, which lost 5 bases and 2 bases, there was a span of 11 bases. The germline V gene has CDR1 SNHLY and CDR2 FYNNEI. This CDR3 comprises 14 residues. For the CDR3, the DNA is TGTGCCAGCAGTCACAGGACCGACACAGATACGCAGTATTTT. It is translated as CASSHRTDTDTQYF.

The V and J genes are TRBV19 and TRBJ1-2; 7 positions match TRBD1. Germline lookup yields CDR1 LNHDA and CDR2 SQIVND (reference sequence). This CDR3 has 14 residues. After removal of 6 bases from V and 4 bases from J, the junction contained 8 bases not matched to a gene. The CDR3 nucleotides are TGTGCCAGTAGCGGGACAGAGGGTAGCTATGGCTACACCTTC. The encoded protein is CASSGTEGSYGYTF.

CDR3 region: CASSLMFGQEYF. In nucleotides, the CDR3 is TGTGCCAGCAGCTTAATGTTCGGACAGGAGTACTTC. The rearrangement uses TRBV7-9 and TRBJ2-7; 7 bases agree with TRBD1. Germline loops: CDR1 SEHNR, CDR2 FQNEAQ (reference sequence). This CDR3 is built from 12 residues. The V gene end was trimmed by 2 bases and the J gene end by 11 bases; junction bases not matched to a gene: 6. The full variable domain, completed using reference TRBV7-9 and TRBJ2-7, is DTGVSQNPRHKITKRGQNVTFRCDPISEHNRLYWYRQTLGQGPEFLTYFQNEAQLEKSRLLSDRFSAERPKGSFSTLEIQRTEQGDSAMYLCASSLMFGQEYFGPGTRLTVT.

The chain couples TRBV7-9 to TRBJ2-7; no clear D. The CDR3 covers 11 residues. Germline-derived CDR1 and CDR2 are SEHNR and FQNEAQ (reference sequence). V lost 8 bases to trimming and J lost 3 bases, with 8 bases between them. CDR3 residues: CASSGHYEQYF. The DNA of the CDR3 is TGTGCCAGCTCGGGTCACTACGAGCAGTACTTC.

V and J are TRBV30 and TRBJ2-7; D unclear. V lost 2 bases to trimming and J lost 1 base, with 6 bases between them. The CDR3 covers 12 residues. CDR1 GTSNPN and CDR2 SVGIG come from the germline V gene (reference sequence). The CDR3 reads CAWSRSSYEQYF. Here the CDR3 DNA reads TGTGCCTGGAGTCGCAGTTCCTACGAGCAGTACTTC.